Described below is a single T cell receptor beta chain sequence and its context. Its antigen is still unknown. Stated time point: pre-treatment sample, taken before nivolumab and TIL therapy. Stage 4 NSCLC adults joined between October 2017 and January 2020. These data originate in a study of TIL therapy for anti-PD-1-resistant metastatic lung cancer. Study outcomes and limitations: The cohort had more treatment-naive, never-smoker and oncogene-addicted patients than typical.

This was the immunoSEQ v3 assay. Survey-level samples got roughly 1.9 million read pairs; deep-level samples got about 4.5-6.5 million. Profiling relied on immunoSEQ multiplex PCR, and the TCRdb table lists in-frame clones only, not all of them. The sample holds tens of thousands of clones; roughly 85% are singletons and the top ten take about 15%. The sequences come from blood, collected at baseline. This sequence was found in a man between 65 and 85 years old with non-small cell lung cancer.

DNA of the CDR3: TGTGCCAGCAGCCAAGATTGGCGGGGTCAGCAGTTCTTC. Encoded protein: CASSQDWRGQQFF. The chain couples TRBV14 to TRBJ2-1; D possibly corresponds to TRBD2 (6 bases). The length of the CDR3 is 13 residues. Trimming stripped 0 bases from V and 11 bases from J, with 11 bases between. Germline values: CDR1 SGHDN, CDR2 FVKESK.